The next 5 T cell receptor beta chains were all read from a single sample in a study of cytomegalovirus exposure and HLA in healthy donors. The study ran its PCR with 60 Vbeta and 13 Jbeta primers. Sequencing used immunoSEQ multiplex PCR; TCRdb keeps in-frame clones, though not all of them. The sample lists more than 110,000 clones; about 77% were seen once. The sample consisted of PBMCs. All receptors come from a male donor in good health and CMV-seronegative.

The chain joins TRBV6-5 to TRBJ2-3; the D gene is possibly TRBD2 (5 bases). This CDR3 spans 16 amino acids. Germline lookup yields CDR1 MNHEY and CDR2 SVGAGI. The ends were cut back, 1 base at V and 10 bases at J, with 21 bases in the middle. The CDR3 DNA is TGTGCCAGCAGTTACTTACCCGGGGTAGCCCGTAGTGCGCAGTATTTT. Its translation: CASSYLPGVARSAQYF.

This chain uses TRBV5-4 with TRBJ2-2, with D tentatively TRBD2 (5 bases). The CDR3 loop spans 14 amino acids. Germline CDR1 SGHNT, CDR2 YYREEE (reference sequence). Trimming left V 0 bases short and J 7 bases short, with 10 bases between. The CDR3 DNA follows: TGTGCCAGCAGCTTGGAAACCGGGGTCGGGGAGCTGTTTTTT. Translating gives CASSLETGVGELFF.

The rearrangement links TRBV5-1 to TRBJ2-2; 8 bases align to TRBD1. The CDR3 extends over 14 amino acids. Germline V gene sequence: CDR1 SGHRS, CDR2 YFSETQ. The junction had 6 bases not matched to a gene; V was cut back by 4 bases and J by 7 bases. In DNA form, the CDR3 reads TGCGCCAGCAGCCTGGACAGGGTCATCGGGGAGCTGTTTTTT. It codes for CASSLDRVIGELFF. The full variable domain, with the rest looked up from reference TRBV5-1 and TRBJ2-2, is KAGVTQTPRYLIKTRGQQVTLSCSPISGHRSVSWYQQTPGQGLQFLFEYFSETQRNKGNFPGRFSGRQFSNSRSEMNVSTLELGDSALYLCASSLDRVIGELFFGEGSRLTVL.

This sequence joins TRBV9 and TRBJ2-3; unclear D gene. V dropped 3 bases and J dropped 1 base, with 15 bases sitting between them. Germline CDR1 and CDR2: SGDLS and YYNGEE. CDR3 length equals 16 residues. The CDR3 here is CASSDTLLAGTDTQYF. The CDR3 DNA reads as TGTGCCAGCAGCGACACCCTACTGGCGGGCACAGATACGCAGTATTTT. The complete variable domain, with remaining parts taken from reference TRBV9 and TRBJ2-3, reads DSGVTQTPKHLITATGQRVTLRCSPRSGDLSVYWYQQSLDQGLQFLIQYYNGEERAKGNILERFSAQQFPDLHSELNLSSLELGDSALYFCASSDTLLAGTDTQYFGPGTRLTVL.

This clone was found a few times. The gene calls are TRBV6-4 and TRBJ2-1; 14 bases agree with TRBD2. Trimming cost V 0 bases and J 6 bases; bases outside gene matches: 1. This CDR3 is built from 16 residues. Germline V gene lookup returns CDR1 MRHNA and CDR2 SNTAGT. CDR3 sequence reads: CASSDSTSGGANEQFF. In DNA, the CDR3 is TGTGCCAGCAGTGACTCGACTAGCGGGGGGGCCAATGAGCAGTTCTTC.